Below, 3 T cell receptor beta chains from the same sample are listed, as sequenced in a study of T cell repertoires in cytomegalovirus infection. Their antigens remain unidentified. TCRdb re-called the reads with MiXCR, one entry per CDR3 protein. The profile covers approximately 73,000 distinct CDR3 sequences, with around 40% appearing a single time and 90% to 95% taken by the ten largest. The specimen comprised CD8+ T cells from cultured PBMCs, sampled from culture after CMV antigen stimulation. The receptor source for this set is a human donor in good health (CMV status not recorded). Some clones in this sample may be carry-over from other donors' samples.

The chain carries TRBV6-1 and TRBJ2-6, with TRBD2 as a possible D gene (6 bases). Germline CDR1 MNHNS, CDR2 SASEGT. Trimming stripped 7 bases from V and 2 bases from J, with 21 bases between. There are 18 residues in the CDR3. The CDR3 sequence: CASNRLGLPGTGANVLTF. The CDR3 DNA is TGTGCCAGCAACAGGTTGGGACTGCCTGGGACTGGGGCCAACGTCCTGACTTTC.

The gene calls are TRBV7-3 and TRBJ2-5, with 9 bases fitting TRBD2. The J segment lost 5 bases and the V segment lost 2 bases, leaving 18 bases of the junction unmatched. CDR3 length equals 19 residues. Germline CDR1 reads SGHTA; CDR2 reads FQGTGA. Here the CDR3 DNA reads TGTGCCAGCAGCTTAGGGCCGGGATTAGCGGGGGCCGAATCGGAGACCCAGTACTTC. Translating gives CASSLGPGLAGAESETQYF.

This clonotype was detected a few times. This sequence joins TRBV7-9 and TRBJ2-6; D gene uncertain. Looked up from germline, CDR1 is SEHNR and CDR2 is FQNEAQ (reference sequence). This CDR3 has 14 amino acids. V lost 8 bases to trimming and J lost 0 bases, with 8 bases between them. The CDR3 DNA follows: TGTGCCAGCGGGCAGCCCTCTGGGGCCAACGTCCTGACTTTC. It specifies CASGQPSGANVLTF.